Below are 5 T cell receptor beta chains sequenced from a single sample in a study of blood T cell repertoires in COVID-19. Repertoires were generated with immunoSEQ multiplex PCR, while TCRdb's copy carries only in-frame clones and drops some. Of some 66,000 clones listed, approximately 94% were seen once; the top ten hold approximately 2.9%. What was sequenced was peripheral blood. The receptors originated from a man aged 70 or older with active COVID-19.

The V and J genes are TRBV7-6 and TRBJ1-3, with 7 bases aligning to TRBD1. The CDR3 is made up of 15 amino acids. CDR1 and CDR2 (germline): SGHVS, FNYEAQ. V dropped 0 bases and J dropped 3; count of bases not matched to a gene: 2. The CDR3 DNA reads TGTGCCAGCAGCTTAGCAGGACAGGATGGAAACACCATATATTTT. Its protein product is CASSLAGQDGNTIYF.

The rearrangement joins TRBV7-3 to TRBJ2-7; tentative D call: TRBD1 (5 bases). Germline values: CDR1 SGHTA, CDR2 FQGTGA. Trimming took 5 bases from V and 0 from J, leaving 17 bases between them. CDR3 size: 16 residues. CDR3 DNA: TGTGCCAGCAGCCCTGATGCGCCGACAGTCTCCTACGAGCAGTACTTC. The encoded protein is CASSPDAPTVSYEQYF.

The CDR3 nucleotides read TGTGCCAGCAGCTTAGGACAGGGAGGTTTTCAGCCCCAGCATTTT. Translating it yields CASSLGQGGFQPQHF. The J gene is TRBJ1-5, the V gene TRBV7-8, with 7 bases fitting TRBD1. The germline CDR1 and CDR2 sequences are SGHVS and FQNEAQ. The CDR3 contains 15 residues. The junction had 6 bases not matched to a gene; V was cut back by 1 base and J by 6 bases. The full variable domain, in which reference TRBV7-8 and TRBJ1-5 provide the parts outside the CDR3, is GAGVSQSPRYKVAKRGQDVALRCDPISGHVSLFWYQQALGQGPEFLTYFQNEAQLDKSGLPSDRFFAERPEGSVSTLKIQRTQQEDSAVYLCASSLGQGGFQPQHFGDGTRLSIL.

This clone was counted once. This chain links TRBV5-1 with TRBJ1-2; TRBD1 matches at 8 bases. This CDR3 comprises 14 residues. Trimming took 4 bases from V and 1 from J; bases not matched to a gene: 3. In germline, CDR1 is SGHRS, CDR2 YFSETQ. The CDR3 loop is CASSTGQGNYGYTF. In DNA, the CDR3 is TGCGCCAGCAGCACCGGACAGGGTAACTATGGCTACACCTTC. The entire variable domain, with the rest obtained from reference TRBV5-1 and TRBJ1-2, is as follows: KAGVTQTPRYLIKTRGQQVTLSCSPISGHRSVSWYQQTPGQGLQFLFEYFSETQRNKGNFPGRFSGRQFSNSRSEMNVSTLELGDSALYLCASSTGQGNYGYTFGSGTRLTVV.

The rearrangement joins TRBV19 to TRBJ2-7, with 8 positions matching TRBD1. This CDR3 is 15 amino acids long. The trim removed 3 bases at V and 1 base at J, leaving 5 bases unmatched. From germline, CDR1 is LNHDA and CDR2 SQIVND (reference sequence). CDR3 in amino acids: CASSISGTGSYEQYF. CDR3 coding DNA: TGTGCCAGTAGTATCTCGGGGACAGGTTCCTACGAGCAGTACTTC.